This T cell receptor beta chain originates from a study of blood T cells in healthy people across ages. Drawn from each donor were approximately 9.2 milliliters of peripheral blood. A note on this clonotype: The antigen is undetermined.

Study results and limitations: The study could not conclusively compare naive and antigen-experienced cells, given its unsorted PBMCs. When set beside aged donors, long-lived donors presented more naive CD4+ cells and higher diversity.

Primers used in a second PCR of about 7 to 12 cycles were a sample-barcoded 5' primer and a J-beta primer mix. Template switching added a 12-random-nucleotide identifier to every cDNA molecule. TCRdb ran MiXCR on the 5' RACE reads and lists one entry per CDR3 protein. The sample has approximately 940,000 distinct CDR3 sequences, roughly 48% seen once; the top ten hold roughly 13%. V was shortened by 6 bases and J by 1 base, with 14 bases between the two germline ends. CDR1 is DFQATT and CDR2 is SNEGSKA in the germline V gene (reference sequence). The CDR3 consists of 14 residues. The receptor was isolated from a man under 40 in good health. Sequencing input: blood. J is TRBJ2-3 and V is TRBV20-1; D assignment may be TRBD1 or TRBD2 (5 bases each). As DNA, the CDR3 is TGCAGTGCACCCCCTCAGGGACGCACAGATACGCAGTATTTT. Its protein is CSAPPQGRTDTQYF.